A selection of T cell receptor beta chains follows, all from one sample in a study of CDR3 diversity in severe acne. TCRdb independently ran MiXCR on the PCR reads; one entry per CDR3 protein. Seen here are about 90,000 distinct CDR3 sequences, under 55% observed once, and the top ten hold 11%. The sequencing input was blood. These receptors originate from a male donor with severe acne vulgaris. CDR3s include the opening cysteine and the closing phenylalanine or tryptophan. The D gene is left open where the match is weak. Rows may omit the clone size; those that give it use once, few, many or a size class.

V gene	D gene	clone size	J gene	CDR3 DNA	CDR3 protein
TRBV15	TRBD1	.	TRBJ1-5	TGTGCCACCAGCAGCGGGGACAGGGGATTTGTCAATCAGCCCCAGCATTTT	CATSSGDRGFVNQPQHF
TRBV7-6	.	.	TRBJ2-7	TGTGCCAGCAGCTTAGGCGACACCTACGAGCAGTACTTC	CASSLGDTYEQYF
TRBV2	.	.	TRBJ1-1	TGTGCCAGCAGGGGTGATCGGACTGAAGCTTTCTTT	CASRGDRTEAFF
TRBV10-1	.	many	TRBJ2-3	TGCGCCAGCAGTGACCGGGAAAAAGATACGCAGTATTTT	CASSDREKDTQYF
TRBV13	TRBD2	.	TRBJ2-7	TGTGCCAGCAGCGTTGGACTAGCGCGCCACGAGCAGTACTTC	CASSVGLARHEQYF
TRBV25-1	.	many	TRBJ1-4	TGTGCCAGCAGTGGGGGGAACCGCGGTGGAAAACTGTTTTTT	CASSGGNRGGKLFF
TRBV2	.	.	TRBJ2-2	TGTGCCACCCCTGGATCCTTCACCGGGGAGCTGTTTTTT	CATPGSFTGELFF
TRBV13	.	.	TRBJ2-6	TGTGCCAGCAGCTTAGGGACAGTCTCTGGGGCCAACGTCCTGACTTTC	CASSLGTVSGANVLTF
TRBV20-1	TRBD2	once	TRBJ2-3	TGCAGTGCTACGTCGACTAGCGCCAACACAGATACGCAGTATTTT	CSATSTSANTDTQYF
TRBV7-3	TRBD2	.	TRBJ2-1	TGTGCCAGCAGTTACTTAGCGGGAGGTACCCCATCCAATGAGCAGTTCTTC	CASSYLAGGTPSNEQFF
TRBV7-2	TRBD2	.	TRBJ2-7	TGTGCCAGCAGCCTGGGACTAGCGGGAGGACTCATCCACGAGCAGTACTTC	CASSLGLAGGLIHEQYF
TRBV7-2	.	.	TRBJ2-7	TGTGCCAGCAGGGACGGTTCCTACGAGCAGTACTTC	CASRDGSYEQYF
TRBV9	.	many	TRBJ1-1	TGTGCCAGCAGCCCCAGAGGGGCGATGAACACTGAAGCTTTCTTT	CASSPRGAMNTEAFF
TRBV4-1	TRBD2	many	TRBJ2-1	TGCGCCAGCAGCCAAACCGGCCCCGAATTCAGCGGGAGGGCTCAGGGCTCCTACAATGAGCAGTTCTTC	CASSQTGPEFSGRAQGSYNEQFF
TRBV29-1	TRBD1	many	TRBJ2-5	TGCAGCGTCGGGACAGGGGGAACGGAGACCCAGTACTTC	CSVGTGGTETQYF
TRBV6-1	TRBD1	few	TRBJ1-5	TGTGCCAGCAGCCTCGACAGGGATCATCAGCCCCAGCATTTT	CASSLDRDHQPQHF
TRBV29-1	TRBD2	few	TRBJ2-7	TGCAGCGTTGGTGCGGGAGCTATGTACGAGCAGTACTTC	CSVGAGAMYEQYF
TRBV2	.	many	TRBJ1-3	TGTGCCAGCAAGGCGCAGGGTCCTGGAAACACCATATATTTT	CASKAQGPGNTIYF
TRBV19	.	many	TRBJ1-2	TGTGCCAGTAGTATAGTGGACAAGTATGGCTACACCTTC	CASSIVDKYGYTF
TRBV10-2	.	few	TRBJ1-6	TGCGCCAGCAGGGGGGCGAACTCACCCCTCCACTTT	CASRGANSPLHF
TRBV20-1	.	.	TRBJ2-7	TGCAGTGCCGGGCCGGCACTTGGCGATAATTCACCCCTCCACGAGCAGTACTTC	CSAGPALGDNSPLHEQYF
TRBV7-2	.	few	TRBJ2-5	TGTGCCAGCAGCTTAGCCGTGGTGGAGGGAGAGACCCAGTACTTC	CASSLAVVEGETQYF
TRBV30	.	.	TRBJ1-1	TGTGTCTGGAGTCTTGAGAGGGGAACTGAAGCTTTCTTT	CVWSLERGTEAFF
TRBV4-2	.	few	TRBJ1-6	TGTGCCAGCAGCCCAGGGCCGCCACCCCTCCACTTT	CASSPGPPPLHF
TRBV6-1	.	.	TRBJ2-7	TGTGCCAGCAGTGAACCGGAAGGGTACAATGAGCAGTACTTC	CASSEPEGYNEQYF
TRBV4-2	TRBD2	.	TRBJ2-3	TGTGCCAGCAGCCAACTAGCGGGGACCTTCACAGATACGCAGTATTTT	CASSQLAGTFTDTQYF
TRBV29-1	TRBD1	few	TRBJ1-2	TGCAGCGGGGGGACAGGGGCCTATGGCTACACCTTC	CSGGTGAYGYTF
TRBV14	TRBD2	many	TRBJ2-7	TGTGCCAGCAGCCTTAGGACTAGCGGGGGCTACGAGCAGTACTTC	CASSLRTSGGYEQYF